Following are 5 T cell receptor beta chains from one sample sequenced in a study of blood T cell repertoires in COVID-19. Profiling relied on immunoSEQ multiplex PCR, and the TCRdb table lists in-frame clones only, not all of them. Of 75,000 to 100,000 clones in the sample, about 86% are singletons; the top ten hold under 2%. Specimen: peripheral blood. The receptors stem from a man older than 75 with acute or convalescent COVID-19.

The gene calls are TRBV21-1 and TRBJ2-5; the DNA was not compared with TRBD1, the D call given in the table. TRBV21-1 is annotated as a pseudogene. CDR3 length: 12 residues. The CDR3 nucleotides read TGTGCCAGCACACAGGGTCGGGAGACCCAGTACTTC. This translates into CASTQGRETQYF.

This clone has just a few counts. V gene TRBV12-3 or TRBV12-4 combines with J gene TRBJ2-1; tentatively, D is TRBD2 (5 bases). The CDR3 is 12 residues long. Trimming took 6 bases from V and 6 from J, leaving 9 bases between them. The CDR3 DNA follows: TGTGCCAGCAGAATGAGCGGCAATGAGCAGTTCTTC. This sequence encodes CASRMSGNEQFF.

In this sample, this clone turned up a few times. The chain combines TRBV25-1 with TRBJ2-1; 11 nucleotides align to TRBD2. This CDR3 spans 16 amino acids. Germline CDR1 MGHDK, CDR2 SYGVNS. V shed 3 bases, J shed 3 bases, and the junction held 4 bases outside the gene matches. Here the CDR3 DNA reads TGTGCCAGCAGTGATTCTAGCGGGGGGCTCTACAATGAGCAGTTCTTC. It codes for CASSDSSGGLYNEQFF.

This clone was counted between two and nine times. The CDR3 DNA follows: TGTGCCAGCAGTTTAGACAACAATCAGCCCCAGCATTTT. It is translated as CASSLDNNQPQHF. The J gene is TRBJ1-5, the V gene TRBV12-3 or TRBV12-4; D remains ambiguous. Trimming pared 1 base from V and 3 bases from J, leaving 4 bases between. There are 13 residues in the CDR3.

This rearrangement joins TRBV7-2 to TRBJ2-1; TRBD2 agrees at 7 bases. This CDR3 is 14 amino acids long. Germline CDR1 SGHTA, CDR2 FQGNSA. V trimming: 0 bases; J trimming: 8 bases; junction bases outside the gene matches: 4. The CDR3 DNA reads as TGTGCCAGCAGCTTAGCGGGAGGGCCCGATGAGCAGTTCTTC. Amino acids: CASSLAGGPDEQFF.